This TCR beta chain was observed in a study of T cells in localized non-small cell lung cancer. Whole-study findings and limits: Uninvolved adjacent lung, not tumor, had the highest T cell clonality. A raised T cell density in blood coincided with lengthier overall survival. Out of the top 100 tumor clones, a median about 58 were seen in adjacent lung.

Libraries were prepared by immunoSEQ multiplex PCR; TCRdb keeps only in-frame clonotypes and omits some of them. The sample lists roughly 35,000 clones; around nine tenths were seen once. The CDR3 consists of 17 residues. The V segment lost 4 bases and the J segment 1 base; nucleotides outside the gene matches: 7. Germline V CDR1 and CDR2: SGHDN, FVKESK. Note on this clone: As yet, its antigen is unknown.

The chain combines TRBV14 with TRBJ1-1; TRBD1 aligns across 12 bases. This sample comprised peripheral blood, obtained before any cancer treatment. This TCR derives from a woman aged 35-75 years with stage I lung adenocarcinoma. CDR3 amino acids: CASSPLRDRGRNTEAFF. The CDR3 bases are TGTGCCAGCAGCCCCCTCCGGGACAGGGGGCGGAACACTGAAGCTTTCTTT. The full variable domain, its missing parts supplied by reference TRBV14 and TRBJ1-1, is EAGVTQFPSHSVIEKGQTVTLRCDPISGHDNLYWYRRVMGKEIKFLLHFVKESKQDESGMPNNRFLAERTGGTYSTLKVQPAELEDSGVYFCASSPLRDRGRNTEAFFGQGTRLTVV.